One sample yielded the 13 T cell receptor beta chains listed below, sequenced in a study of identical twins. From the 5' RACE reads, TCRdb called clonotypes with MiXCR, one entry per CDR3 protein. The data contain over 250,000 distinct CDR3 sequences, 8% to 9.5% of them singletons. The data were also submitted as part of a second study, on yellow fever vaccine responses in identical twins.

The sequenced material came from CD8+ T cells sorted from blood. The receptors come from a woman between 18 and 30 years old in good health.

This clonotype was recorded at least ten times. This chain connects TRBV9 to TRBJ2-7; 10 nucleotides match TRBD2. CDR1 and CDR2 (germline): SGDLS, YYNGEE. Unmatched junction bases numbered 3, after V lost 0 bases and J lost 3 bases. The CDR3 contains 15 residues. The CDR3 DNA sequence: TGTGCCAGCAGCGTAGGTTCTAGCGGGAGCTACGAGCAGTACTTC. Translated: CASSVGSSGSYEQYF.

V gene TRBV10-2 combines with J gene TRBJ2-1, with TRBD1 as a possible D gene (7 bases). The length of the CDR3 is 16 residues. CDR1 and CDR2 from the germline V gene are WSHSY and SAAADI. Trimming pared 6 bases from V and 6 bases from J, leaving 21 bases between. The CDR3 DNA reads as TGCGCCAGCAGGAGAGGGGGCGGGGCGGGGTCCAATGAGCAGTTCTTC. It translates to CASRRGGGAGSNEQFF.

The chain joins TRBV29-1 to TRBJ2-7; the D gene is possibly TRBD2 (6 bases). Looked up from germline, CDR1 is SQVTM and CDR2 is ANQGSEA. Trimming took 2 bases from V and 3 from J, leaving 8 bases between them. The CDR3 extends over 12 amino acids. The CDR3 protein is CSVESGDYEQYF. For the CDR3, the DNA is TGCAGCGTTGAATCGGGGGACTACGAGCAGTACTTC.

There are a few counts of this clonotype. The gene calls are TRBV4-1 and TRBJ1-3; D is possibly TRBD1 (6 bases). Germline V gene sequence: CDR1 MGHRA, CDR2 YSYEKL. The CDR3 is made up of 16 amino acids. V shed 4 bases and J shed 4 bases, with 17 bases lying between them. The CDR3 is CASSPQPTGSGNTIYF. In DNA, the CDR3 is TGCGCCAGCAGCCCTCAGCCGACAGGTTCAGGAAACACCATATATTTT.

The CDR3 nucleotides are TGCGCCAGCAGCCAAGAGGCGACCTCCCCCGAGCAGTACTTC. It translates to CASSQEATSPEQYF. V gene TRBV4-3 combines with J gene TRBJ2-7, with D unclear. This CDR3 is built from 14 residues. The V end lost 0 bases, the J end lost 6 bases, and 12 bases lay between the germline ends. CDR1 is LGHNA, CDR2 YSLEER, per germline.

This clonotype has a count of ten or more. The chain couples TRBV24-1 to TRBJ2-1; D ambiguous. The CDR3 is made up of 11 amino acids. The V gene's germline CDR1 is KGHDR and CDR2 SFDVKD. V gave up 7 bases and J gave up 9 bases, with 9 bases separating them. In DNA, the CDR3 is TGTGCCACCAGCCACGGAACTGAGCAGTTCTTC. This codes for CATSHGTEQFF.

At least ten counts were recorded for this clonotype. This chain joins TRBV20-1 and TRBJ2-1; 8 nucleotides line up with TRBD2. This CDR3 has 18 residues. Germline CDR1 DFQATT, CDR2 SNEGSKA (reference sequence). The V and J ends lost 0 bases and 0 bases, in that order; junction bases with no gene match: 10. CDR3 coding DNA: TGCAGTGCTAGAGATCGAGGTGCGGGGGGCCGCTCCTACAATGAGCAGTTCTTC. Its protein is CSARDRGAGGRSYNEQFF.

At least ten counts were recorded for this clonotype. The chain employs TRBV14 and TRBJ2-3, with 8 nucleotides matching TRBD2. Per the germline V gene, CDR1 is SGHDN and CDR2 is FVKESK. Germline trimming cut 2 bases from V and 2 bases from J; bases unmatched to any gene: 3. CDR3 length: 15 residues. Written as DNA, the CDR3 is TGTGCCAGCAGCCAAACTAGCGGAAACACAGATACGCAGTATTTT. Its protein product is CASSQTSGNTDTQYF. The complete variable domain, with remaining parts taken from reference TRBV14 and TRBJ2-3, reads EAGVTQFPSHSVIEKGQTVTLRCDPISGHDNLYWYRRVMGKEIKFLLHFVKESKQDESGMPNNRFLAERTGGTYSTLKVQPAELEDSGVYFCASSQTSGNTDTQYFGPGTRLTVL.

The chain joins TRBV12-3 or TRBV12-4 to TRBJ2-1, with 7 positions matching TRBD1. The CDR3 covers 13 residues. J was trimmed by 12 bases and V by 6 bases; bases with no gene match: 11. In DNA, the CDR3 is TGTGCCAGCAGAGCTGGGACAGAAAGTTGGCAGTTCTTC. Its protein product is CASRAGTESWQFF.

The table lists this clonotype with many counts. The chain combines TRBV6-1 with TRBJ2-7; D unclear. V gave up 7 bases and J gave up 3 bases, with 19 bases separating them. This CDR3 is built from 15 residues. Germline CDR1 MNHNS, CDR2 SASEGT. CDR3 region: CASNPRTSLVYEQYF. The CDR3, as DNA: TGTGCCAGCAACCCAAGGACCTCTCTAGTCTACGAGCAGTACTTC.

This clonotype was counted only a few times. The gene calls are TRBV28 and TRBJ2-3; no firm D call. CDR3 size: 13 residues. Between the trimmed V and J ends, which lost 5 bases and 6 bases, there was a span of 12 bases. Germline V CDR1 and CDR2: MDHEN, SYDVKM. The CDR3 sequence is CASSPVSGDTQYF. The CDR3 DNA follows: TGTGCCAGCAGTCCGGTGTCTGGGGATACGCAGTATTTT.

As to this clonotype: This may come from a read error, since a much larger clone is one base off. Because the CDR3's place on the DNA is in doubt, the DNA is left out and the CDR3 is given as listed by TCRdb. CDR3 protein: CASSLVARGAYNERFF. The chain employs TRBV11-1 and TRBJ2-1; the table assigns TRBD2, which was not confirmed against the DNA. From germline, CDR1 is SGHAT and CDR2 FQDESV (reference sequence). With termini counted, the CDR3 has 16 amino acids.

This clonotype was picked up a small number of times. The chain links TRBV14 to TRBJ2-1; TRBD2 matches at 8 bases. The germline CDR1 and CDR2 sequences are SGHDN and FVKESK. Losses at the gene ends were 1 base for V and 10 bases for J; bases not matched to a gene: 12. This CDR3 has 16 residues. The CDR3 here is CASSQAFGGARWEQFF. The CDR3 DNA sequence: TGTGCCAGCAGCCAAGCGTTCGGGGGGGCCAGATGGGAGCAGTTCTTC.